The subject of this entry is one T cell receptor beta chain. The read stops 3 residues short of the end of the CDR3; the missing end is completed from the germline J gene. Mixed chimerism was transient after nonmyeloablative marrow transplants from related graft donors. Unstimulated regulatory T cells (CD4+CD25+CD127-), CD4+CD25- non-regulatory cells, CD4 and CD8 cells were FACS-sorted from thawed PBMCs. The sample belongs to a study of Tregs in tolerant kidney transplant recipients. Here immunoSEQ multiplex PCR was the method, and the copy in TCRdb shows in-frame clones only, minus some. There are 11,000 to 15,000 clones in the sample, with approximately 27% held by the top ten. Germline V CDR1 and CDR2: SEHNR, FQNEAQ (reference sequence). The CDR3 runs to 13 residues.

The source is a human patient who received a combined kidney and bone marrow transplant. Some T cells may trace back to the graft donor. The sample in question was CD8+ T cells from blood (PBMCs), obtained 6 months after the transplant. The chain links TRBV7-9 to TRBJ1-2, with TRBD1 as a possible D gene (5 bases). CDR3 region: CASSLGSGALYTF. The CDR3 DNA, read in part, is TGTGCCAGCAGCTTAGGTAGCGGGGCTTTG.